This record looks at one T cell receptor beta chain sequence and its context. Germline V gene sequence: CDR1 LNHDA, CDR2 SQIVND (reference sequence). The CDR3 has 13 residues. V gave up 7 bases and J gave up 5 bases; unmatched junction bases: 4. Enrolment of Seattle patients took place during active infection, and they were followed longitudinally. This entry comes from a study of blood T cell repertoires in COVID-19. Study-level information: Sample material is recorded as cDNA or gDNA derived from T cells, B-cell-depleted T cells, or PBMCs.

The repertoire was sequenced with immunoSEQ multiplex PCR; TCRdb's copy has only in-frame clones and lacks some. The sample contains approximately 60,000 clones, approximately 86% of which appear only once. This rearrangement joins TRBV19 to TRBJ1-5; 8 nucleotides align to TRBD1. Sequencing input: peripheral blood. The receptor's source is an elderly woman with COVID-19, enrolled during active disease. The CDR3 sequence: CASNDRGDQPQHF. DNA of the CDR3: TGTGCCAGTAATGACAGGGGCGATCAGCCCCAGCATTTT. Based on the CDR3 plus reference TRBV19 and TRBJ1-5, the full variable domain is DGGITQSPKYLFRKEGQNVTLSCEQNLNHDAMYWYRQDPGQGLRLIYYSQIVNDFQKGDIAEGYSVSREKKESFPLTVTSAQKNPTAFYLCASNDRGDQPQHFGDGTRLSIL.